This T cell receptor (beta chain) was captured by sequencing in a study of blood T cell repertoires in COVID-19. On the study more broadly: Whether acute or convalescent, the COVID-19 samples came from the United States, Italy and Spain. The analysed material was cDNA or gDNA that came from T cells, B-cell-depleted T cells, or PBMCs.

Seattle's cohort entered during active infection and was followed longitudinally. V gave up 1 base and J gave up 12 bases; unmatched junction bases: 2. This CDR3 has 12 amino acids. CDR1 is SGHAT, CDR2 FQNNGV, per germline. Original processing notes: Amplification with reference gene primers provided the estimates of nucleated cell counts. Some clones are missing from TCRdb's copy, which holds only in-frame ones; the method was immunoSEQ multiplex PCR. V and J calls and clone size follow that table, whereas D and trimming were derived from the DNA. The sample includes roughly 110,000 clones, 76% of them seen just once. This clone was observed once.

The rearrangement uses TRBV11-2 and TRBJ1-3; 8 bases fit TRBD1. Sequenced input: peripheral blood. The source of this sequence is an older man with COVID-19, enrolled during active disease. Here the CDR3 reads CASSLADRGIYF. The CDR3 bases are TGTGCCAGCAGCTTAGCCGACAGGGGCATATATTTT.